This T cell receptor beta chain comes out of a study of T cells after yellow fever vaccination. General observations from the study: Primary-vaccination clones mostly resurfaced post-booster (around 96% CD4, approximately 87% CD8).

V shed 3 bases and J 5 bases; nucleotides not matched to a gene: 6. This CDR3 spans 15 amino acids. Germline-derived CDR1 and CDR2 are SGDLS and YYNGEE. This clonotype was seen a handful of times. Its specificity is unknown. One entry per CDR3 protein, called by TCRdb with MiXCR from the 5' RACE reads. The sample yields 500,000 to 650,000 distinct CDR3 sequences, around an eighth seen once. The chain carries TRBV9 and TRBJ2-2; 8 nucleotides line up with TRBD1. The clonotype was recovered from a man aged 25-45 years who received the YFV17D yellow fever vaccine. The sample here was PBMCs, taken on the day of the yellow fever booster vaccination. CDR3 region: CASSARTGYTGELFF. The CDR3 DNA reads TGTGCCAGCAGCGCGAGGACAGGGTATACCGGGGAGCTGTTTTTT.